One and the same sample provided the 2 T cell receptor beta chains below, sequenced in a study of blood T cell repertoires in COVID-19. The assay was immunoSEQ multiplex PCR, and TCRdb's table has in-frame clones only and misses some. The sample records about 90,000 clones, about 80% being singletons. Input material: peripheral blood. The receptors derive from a woman in her seventies with acute or convalescent COVID-19.

This sequence joins TRBV7-9 and TRBJ2-3; TRBD2 agrees at 12 bases. This CDR3 has 15 amino acids. Germline V gene data show CDR1 as SEHNR and CDR2 as FQNEAQ (reference sequence). Trimming cost V 6 bases and J 4 bases; bases outside gene matches: 5. The CDR3 is CASRATSGGPDTQYF. The DNA of the CDR3 is TGTGCCAGCAGGGCTACTAGCGGGGGGCCAGATACGCAGTATTTT.

The rearrangement uses TRBV29-1 and TRBJ1-2, with D possibly TRBD1 on 5 matching bases. Trimming took off 1 base at V and 2 bases at J, with 5 bases between the two ends. Germline lookup yields CDR1 SQVTM and CDR2 ANQGSEA. This CDR3 spans 12 amino acids. CDR3 DNA: TGCAGCGTTGAAGGACAGAACTATGGCTACACCTTC. Translation: CSVEGQNYGYTF.